This T cell receptor (beta chain) was identified in a study of lymphopenia after photon versus proton radiotherapy. Study results and limitations: After the lymphocyte nadir, photon-treated repertoires showed oligoclonal expansion, especially of CD8+ Temra cells. Relative stability marked proton patients; photon patients lost diversity and naive cells. Only patients who died were analyzed for survival; proton advantage is unproven. Post-nadir TCR diversity decline inversely tracked overall survival among those who died.

TCRdb's copy holds only in-frame clones and misses some; the assay was immunoSEQ multiplex PCR. This table holds about 26,000 clones, roughly 87% found once. Turning to this clone: Its antigen is currently unknown.

Specimen: peripheral blood, collected from a patient treated with photon-based radiotherapy. This TCR came from a woman in her forties or fifties with pancreatic cancer.

In DNA form, the CDR3 reads TGTGCCAGCAGCCCAGGACTAGCGGGAGCTAAAGGGCTCCACGAGCAGTACTTC. Protein sequence: CASSPGLAGAKGLHEQYF. This chain connects TRBV28 to TRBJ2-7; 13 nucleotides align to TRBD2. In germline, CDR1 is MDHEN, CDR2 SYDVKM. The CDR3 sequence is 18 residues long. The trim removed 6 bases at V and 5 bases at J, leaving 16 bases unmatched.